This entry is about one TCR beta chain. Antigen: not known. Each patient's relapse followed autologous stem cell transplantation, and brentuximab vedotin exposure varied. This sample is drawn from a study of PD-1 blockade in classical Hodgkin lymphoma. Study conclusions and caveats: According to reports, newly diagnosed patients had lower baseline TCR diversity than healthy donors, and relapsed/refractory patients had lower baseline TCR diversity still. Nivolumab starters within 1 year of ASCT were excluded.

The assay was immunoSEQ multiplex PCR, and TCRdb's table has in-frame clones only and misses some. Seen here are 35,000 or so clones, roughly two thirds observed once, and the top ten hold approximately 14%. Germline CDR1 is SQVTM and CDR2 is ANQGSEA. The ends were cut back, 5 bases at V and 0 bases at J, with 16 bases in the middle. The CDR3 consists of 16 residues. The TCR sequence derives from a human donor with classical Hodgkin lymphoma. Sequencing used peripheral blood mononuclear cells (PBMCs), obtained before the second cycle of nivolumab. The V and J genes are TRBV29-1 and TRBJ2-2; no firm D call. The CDR3 region is CSVPPAATSNTGELFF. The CDR3 DNA is TGCAGCGTTCCCCCAGCAGCGACATCGAACACCGGGGAGCTGTTTTTT.